This T cell receptor beta chain was captured in a study of T cell repertoires in cytomegalovirus infection. At the level of the study: Peptides in the study included HLA-C-restricted and HLA-B-restricted CMV epitopes. It can be stated that public TCR beta signatures indicated CMV infection as well as a matching HLA type. Study-wide points: Individuals carrying CMV plus the relevant HLA were identified by cumulative frequency of public TCR beta families.

Details on this clonotype: Its antigen remains unidentified.

TCRdb re-called the reads with MiXCR, one entry per CDR3 protein. Among 69,000 or so distinct CDR3 sequences listed, approximately 30% were seen once. Sequenced material: CD8+ T cells from cultured PBMCs, taken from culture after CMV antigen stimulation. The receptor was derived from a human donor in good health (CMV status not recorded). Some clones in this sample may be carry-over from other donors' samples.

The CDR3 DNA follows: TGTGCCAGCAGCTCCCCGGGACAGAAAGCCTACGAGCAGTACTTC. Protein: CASSSPGQKAYEQYF. The chain recombines TRBV7-6 with TRBJ2-7, with 7 bases that match TRBD1. The V segment lost 4 bases and the J segment 2 bases; nucleotides outside the gene matches: 8. The V gene's germline CDR1 is SGHVS and CDR2 FNYEAQ. The CDR3 is made up of 15 amino acids.